This T cell receptor (beta chain) was identified during a study of blood T cell repertoires in COVID-19. Across the study: Acute and convalescent COVID-19 samples came from the United States, Italy and Spain. T cells, B-cell-depleted T cells, or PBMCs provided the cDNA or gDNA that served as material.

In the source study's methods: Estimation of nucleated cell counts relied on the amplification of reference gene primers. Profiled with immunoSEQ multiplex PCR; TCRdb holds only in-frame clones, not every one. V and J calls and clone size come straight from that table; D and trimming were deduced from the DNA. The repertoire has around 61,000 clones, 80% to 90% of them found once; the top ten carry around a sixth. Per germline, CDR1 SGHVS and CDR2 FNYEAQ. The CDR3 has 15 residues. V lost 2 bases to trimming and J lost 5 bases; unmatched junction nucleotides: 5. The TCR comes from an elderly man with acute or convalescent COVID-19. Sequencing used peripheral blood. This chain connects TRBV7-6 to TRBJ2-3, with 9 bases that match TRBD2. CDR3 bases: TGTGCCAGCAGCTTATGGGCGGGGGGGCAAGATACGCAGTATTTT. It specifies CASSLWAGGQDTQYF.